This record looks at one T cell receptor (beta chain) sequence and its context. Its antigen remains unidentified. The analysis combined second doses at about 4 or about 12 weeks. Some clones are missing from TCRdb's copy, which holds only in-frame ones; the method was immunoSEQ multiplex PCR. Of about 100,000 clones in the sample, roughly nine tenths were seen once. The trim removed 5 bases at V and 5 bases at J, leaving 4 bases unmatched. The CDR3 extends over 13 amino acids. The germline V gene has CDR1 MNHEY and CDR2 SVGAGI. The record originates from a study of T cell responses to AZD1222 COVID-19 vaccine. Broader study findings: Mostly white British, mostly female donors; authors suggested clonal diversity may be underestimated.

The sequences come from peripheral blood, collected 28 days after the second AZD1222 dose. V gene TRBV6-5 combines with J gene TRBJ1-2; 8 bases agree with TRBD1. This clonotype was sampled from an adult who received the AZD1222 COVID-19 vaccine. CDR3 coding DNA: TGTGCCAGCAGTCCAGGGGGCGCGTATGGCTACACCTTC. It specifies CASSPGGAYGYTF.